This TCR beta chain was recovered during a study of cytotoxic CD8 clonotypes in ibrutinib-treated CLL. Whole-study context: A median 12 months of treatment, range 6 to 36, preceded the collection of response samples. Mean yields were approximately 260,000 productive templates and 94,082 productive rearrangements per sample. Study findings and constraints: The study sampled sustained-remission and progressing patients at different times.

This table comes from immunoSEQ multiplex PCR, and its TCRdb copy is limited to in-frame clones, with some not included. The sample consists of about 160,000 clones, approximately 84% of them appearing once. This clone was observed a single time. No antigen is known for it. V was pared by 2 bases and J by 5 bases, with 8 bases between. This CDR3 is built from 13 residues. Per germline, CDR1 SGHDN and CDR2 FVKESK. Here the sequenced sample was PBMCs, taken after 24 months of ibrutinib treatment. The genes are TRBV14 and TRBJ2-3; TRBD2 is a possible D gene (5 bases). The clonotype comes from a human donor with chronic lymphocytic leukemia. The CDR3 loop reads CASSQSGIDTQYF. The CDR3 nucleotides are TGTGCCAGCAGCCAATCGGGGATAGATACGCAGTATTTT.